This T cell receptor beta chain was recovered during a study of blood T cell repertoires in COVID-19 (dated by TCRdb to 2020 to 2021). Concerning the study at large: Samples covering the acute and convalescent phases of COVID-19 were provided by collaborators in the United States, Italy and Spain. The prospective study material was composed of cDNA or gDNA derived from T cells, B-cell-depleted T cells, or PBMCs. Deeply sampled blood TCRbeta repertoires from subjects exposed to, actively infected with, or recovered from COVID-19 were included in the dataset. A freely available public database, intended as a resource for researchers studying the immune response to SARS-CoV-2, is where the repertoires were released. Samples were obtained from the ongoing ImmuneRACE study (first 160 participants) and from some 1,300 subjects provided by 6 global collaborators. Sample metadata almost always included a de-identified subject ID, COVID-19 status, age in years and sex. Where available, HLA class I and class II types were taken from metadata supplied by the sample provider and were not determined by assay-based typing. Study-wide conclusions, independent of this receptor: The quantity of clinical and demographic metadata differed by source and by participant and was supplied without curation.

TCRbeta CDR3 regions were amplified from genomic DNA using the immunoSEQ Assay, a bias-controlled multiplex PCR. The study's processing was this. The number of nucleated cells in each sample was estimated from the amplification of reference gene primers within the assay. To quantify the absolute abundance of each unique TCRbeta CDR3 rearrangement, sequence reads were collapsed and filtered. For each sample, productive Simpson clonality was calculated as the square root of Simpson's diversity index across productive rearrangements. TCRdb took over this immuneACCESS table, retaining in-frame rearrangements with V and J assigned. Such tables are incomplete; in checked studies, under half of the missing clones stem from an unresolved V gene, and the remainder is unexplained. V, J and clone size are those of that table, while D and trimming were read from the DNA. The sample table holds 130,000 to 150,000 clones, of which approximately 87% were seen once. The ten largest clones represent over 8.5% of the sample.

This clone was picked up one time. Its antigen specificity is not known. There are no base qualities to consult, and no much larger clone falls within one base. Collaborating institutions collected whole blood in K2EDTA tubes following their own protocols. For TCRbeta analysis, collaborators shipped samples as frozen whole blood, isolated PBMCs, or DNA extracted from either of those sample types. The CDR3 sequence holds 16 residues, the cysteine and phenylalanine included. Of the read, only the CDR3 DNA is kept; its 48 bases are in frame from base 1. Trimmed from V: 4 bases; trimmed from J: 7 bases; junction bases lacking a gene match: 8. The germline V gene (reference sequence) sets CDR1 to MNHEY and CDR2 to SMNVEV.

Material for sequencing was peripheral blood. The rearrangement joined TRBV27 to TRBJ2-1, with 12 bases in between that match TRBD2. The clonotype comes from a woman in her forties or fifties with active or convalescent COVID-19. The sequence in DNA is TGTGCCAGCAGTTCTCCTCTAGCGGGAGGGCTTAATGAGCAGTTCTTC. Its translation is CASSSPLAGGLNEQFF.